The 27 T cell receptor beta chains below all came from one sample that was sequenced in a study of blood T cell repertoires in COVID-19. This table comes from immunoSEQ multiplex PCR, and its TCRdb copy is limited to in-frame clones, with some not included. The table includes under 100,000 clones, about nine tenths detected once. The sequenced sample consisted of peripheral blood. All receptors come from a woman in her 70s with acute or convalescent COVID-19.

This rearrangement joins TRBV5-1 to TRBJ2-1; 7 bases fit TRBD1. V was pared by 0 bases and J by 2 bases, with 8 bases of the junction left unmatched. From germline, CDR1 is SGHRS and CDR2 YFSETQ. CDR3 length equals 17 residues. The CDR3 DNA sequence: TGCGCCAGCAGCTTGGGACAGGGAAGTTCTGCCTACAATGAGCAGTTCTTC. This codes for CASSLGQGSSAYNEQFF.

V usage is TRBV3-1 (or the pseudogene TRBV3-2) and J usage is TRBJ2-5; D call uncertain. The V gene lost 0 bases and the J gene lost 5 bases, with 13 bases spanning the gap. The CDR3 is 15 residues long. Germline CDR1 LGHDT, CDR2 YNNKEL (reference sequence). For the CDR3, the DNA is TGTGCCAGCAGCCAAGAGGCGACACCGCAGGAGACCCAGTACTTC. Translating gives CASSQEATPQETQYF.

This chain links TRBV5-1 with TRBJ2-1; D unclear. In germline, CDR1 is SGHRS, CDR2 YFSETQ. CDR3 length: 15 residues. V was trimmed by 7 bases and J by 4 bases, leaving 18 bases between them. CDR3 region: CASPYRSSLYNEQFF. The DNA of the CDR3 is TGCGCCAGCCCGTACCGGAGCAGCCTTTACAATGAGCAGTTCTTC.

For the CDR3, the DNA is TGTGCCAGTAGGAGAGGGCAGCCGAAAGAGACCCAGTACTTC. It encodes CASRRGQPKETQYF. The chain uses TRBV2 and TRBJ2-5, with D possibly TRBD2 on 5 matching bases. V shed 9 bases and J shed 3 bases, with 17 bases lying between them. The germline gives CDR1 SNHLY, CDR2 FYNNEI. The CDR3 runs to 14 residues.

This clone has only one observation. The chain couples TRBV5-4 to TRBJ2-7, with TRBD2 matching over 10 bases. This CDR3 is built from 16 residues. Germline loops: CDR1 SGHNT, CDR2 YYREEE (reference sequence). With 5 bases clipped from V and 1 base from J, the junction kept 9 bases outside the gene matches. The CDR3 DNA follows: TGTGCCAGCAGTCCCGTATCTAGCGGGGGTTCCTACGAGCAGTACTTC. It translates to CASSPVSSGGSYEQYF.

This clone appeared once. The rearrangement joins TRBV2 to TRBJ1-6; 7 bases agree with TRBD1. Germline V gives CDR1 SNHLY, CDR2 FYNNEI. Unmatched junction bases numbered 8, after V lost 6 bases and J lost 9 bases. CDR3 size: 14 residues. CDR3 in amino acids: CASRPGQYGSPLHF. DNA for the CDR3: TGTGCCAGCAGACCGGGACAGTACGGTTCACCCCTCCACTTT. Variable domain in full (rest from reference TRBV2 and TRBJ1-6): EPEVTQTPSHQVTQMGQEVILRCVPISNHLYFYWYRQILGQKVEFLVSFYNNEISEKSEIFDDQFSVERPDGSNFTLKIRSTKLEDSAMYFCASRPGQYGSPLHFGNGTRLTVT.

J is TRBJ2-2 and V is TRBV7-2; 12 nucleotides match TRBD2. V was pared by 3 bases and J by 7 bases, with 6 bases of the junction left unmatched. Per the germline V gene, CDR1 is SGHTA and CDR2 is FQGNSA. There are 16 residues in the CDR3. DNA for the CDR3: TGTGCCAGCAGCTTGACTAGCGGGAGTACGGACGGGGAGCTGTTTTTT. Protein sequence: CASSLTSGSTDGELFF. The variable domain in full, completed from reference TRBV7-2 and TRBJ2-2, reads GAGVSQSPSNKVTEKGKDVELRCDPISGHTALYWYRQSLGQGLEFLIYFQGNSAPDKSGLPSDRFSAERTGGSVSTLTIQRTQQEDSAVYLCASSLTSGSTDGELFFGEGSRLTVL.

The chain couples TRBV18 to TRBJ2-1; 8 nucleotides match TRBD1. V gave up 2 bases and J gave up 5 bases; unmatched junction bases: 5. This CDR3 is built from 15 residues. Germline lookup yields CDR1 KGHSH and CDR2 LQKENI. The CDR3 is CASSPGDRYHNEQFF. DNA for the CDR3: TGTGCCAGCTCACCAGGGGACAGGTACCACAATGAGCAGTTCTTC.

The CDR3 region has the DNA TGCGCCAGCAGCCAAGCTACAACTCGACAGGGGCGACACAATGAGCAGTTCTTC. This codes for CASSQATTRQGRHNEQFF. The chain joins TRBV4-1 to TRBJ2-1, with 8 positions matching TRBD1. CDR3 length: 18 amino acids. Germline lookup yields CDR1 MGHRA and CDR2 YSYEKL. V shed 1 base, J shed 5 bases, and the junction held 13 bases outside the gene matches.

This clone was counted a single time. This rearrangement joins TRBV6-5 to TRBJ2-4; D is unresolved. The CDR3 is 16 amino acids. V gave up 2 bases and J gave up 0 bases, with 11 bases separating them. The germline V gene has CDR1 MNHEY and CDR2 SVGAGI. The CDR3 nucleotides read TGTGCCAGCAGTTACAAGTCAGATCTAGCCAAAAACATTCAGTACTTC. The encoded protein is CASSYKSDLAKNIQYF.

The V gene is TRBV7-7, the J gene TRBJ1-3; no reliable D call. The CDR3 extends over 12 amino acids. CDR1 and CDR2 from the germline V gene are SSHAT and FNYEAQ (reference sequence). Trimming took off 5 bases at V and 3 bases at J, with 5 bases between the two ends. CDR3 bases: TGTGCCAGCAGCGAGGATGGAAACACCATATATTTT. It specifies CASSEDGNTIYF.

This chain links TRBV19 with TRBJ1-1, with a tentative D call TRBD1 (5 bases). V lost 7 bases to trimming and J lost 3 bases, with 12 bases between them. Germline V gene data show CDR1 as LNHDA and CDR2 as SQIVND (reference sequence). This CDR3 region has 13 residues. This chain's CDR3 is CASISRGDTEAFF. In nucleotides, the CDR3 is TGTGCCAGTATAAGCCGGGGGGACACTGAAGCTTTCTTT.

The chain links TRBV28 to TRBJ2-7; 13 bases align to TRBD2. Trimming took 4 bases from V and 6 from J; bases not matched to a gene: 3. Germline CDR1 and CDR2: MDHEN and SYDVKM. This CDR3 region has 14 residues. CDR3 coding DNA: TGTGCCAGCAGTTGGACTAGCGGGAGTCGCGAGCAGTACTTC. Translation gives CASSWTSGSREQYF.

The sample holds one count of this clone. The CDR3 bases are TGTGCCATTGGGACAGGTAATGAGCAGTTCTTC. It encodes CAIGTGNEQFF. This sequence joins TRBV10-3 and TRBJ2-1; 8 bases line up with TRBD1. The CDR3 runs 11 residues. Germline V CDR1 and CDR2: ENHRY, SYGVKD. J gave up 7 bases and V 9 bases, and 2 bases lay outside the gene matches.

The rearrangement joins TRBV30 to TRBJ1-4, with TRBD1 as a possible D gene (5 bases). This CDR3 is built from 15 residues. CDR1 is GTSNPN, CDR2 SVGIG, per germline (reference sequence). V lost 2 bases and J 0 bases, leaving 10 bases between the germline ends. In DNA form, the CDR3 reads TGTGCCTGGAGTAGCGACAGAGCAACTAATGAAAAACTGTTTTTT. Protein product: CAWSSDRATNEKLFF.

This clone was counted once. The chain uses TRBV6-1 and TRBJ2-1; 10 positions match TRBD1. Trimming at V came to 2 bases and at J to 5 bases, leaving 6 bases not matched to a gene. The germline CDR1 and CDR2 sequences are MNHNS and SASEGT. The CDR3 spans 16 residues. CDR3 nucleotides: TGTGCCAGCAGTGAATTAGGGACAGGGGTTAACAATGAGCAGTTCTTC. Protein sequence: CASSELGTGVNNEQFF.

In regard to this clone: The sample contains more than one DNA sequence encoding this CDR3. The chain joins TRBV2 to TRBJ2-5; tentative D call: TRBD2 (5 bases). The CDR3 spans 11 residues. The germline V and J ends were trimmed by 6 bases and 4 bases, with 6 bases remaining between them. CDR1 is SNHLY and CDR2 is FYNNEI in the germline V gene. CDR3 coding DNA: TGTGCCAGCAGGAGCGGAGAGACCCAGTACTTC. It translates to CASRSGETQYF.

In this sample, this clone turned up a few times. The rearrangement uses TRBV19 and TRBJ2-1; D is perhaps TRBD1 (6 bases). V was trimmed by 3 bases and J by 6 bases, leaving 21 bases between them. Germline values: CDR1 LNHDA, CDR2 SQIVND (reference sequence). This CDR3 contains 17 residues. The CDR3: CASSMGVGTRTGNEQFF. DNA for the CDR3: TGTGCCAGTAGTATGGGGGTTGGGACACGGACCGGCAATGAGCAGTTCTTC.

V usage is TRBV28 and J usage is TRBJ1-2; TRBD1 aligns across 8 bases. V lost 11 bases to trimming and J lost 0 bases; unmatched junction nucleotides: 8. This CDR3 contains 14 residues. The germline gives CDR1 MDHEN, CDR2 SYDVKM. CDR3 nucleotides: TGTGCCTTAGCAGGGGGCCATACTAACTATGGCTACACCTTC. This translates into CALAGGHTNYGYTF.

The table lists this clone with a count of one. This rearrangement joins TRBV4-1 to TRBJ1-3, with 8 bases identical to TRBD1. This CDR3 has 15 amino acids. From germline, CDR1 is MGHRA and CDR2 YSYEKL. V lost 2 bases, J lost 8 bases, and 8 bases stayed unmatched. CDR3 loop: CASSQLSGQGYTIYF. As DNA, the CDR3 is TGCGCCAGCAGCCAATTATCAGGACAGGGCTACACCATATATTTT.

This chain's CDR3 is CASSMDSRQPQHF. The CDR3 DNA reads as TGTGCCAGTAGTATGGACAGTCGTCAGCCCCAGCATTTT. The chain combines TRBV19 with TRBJ1-5; perhaps TRBD1 as D (6 bases). This CDR3 comprises 13 residues. CDR1 is LNHDA, CDR2 SQIVND, per germline (reference sequence). Trimming removed 3 bases from V and 6 bases from J, with 9 bases in between.

The V and J genes are TRBV3-1 (or the pseudogene TRBV3-2) and TRBJ2-2, with TRBD2 identical over 8 bases. V dropped 1 base and J dropped 0; count of bases not matched to a gene: 13. CDR1 LGHDT and CDR2 YNNKEL come from the germline V gene (reference sequence). The CDR3 has 20 residues. This chain's CDR3 is CASSQVRWAGGWANTGELFF. Written as DNA, the CDR3 is TGTGCCAGCAGCCAAGTTCGGTGGGCGGGAGGATGGGCGAACACCGGGGAGCTGTTTTTT.

This clone was observed a single time. The chain is built from TRBV12-3 or TRBV12-4 and TRBJ2-2; D might be TRBD2 (7 bases). The CDR3 consists of 13 residues. V dropped 7 bases and J dropped 7 bases, with 13 bases sitting between them. CDR3 bases: TGTGCCAGCACCCCCGGGGGGCTCGGGGAGCTGTTTTTT. It translates to CASTPGGLGELFF.

The chain links TRBV30 to TRBJ1-2, with D hard to call. The CDR3 sequence is 12 residues long. Germline V CDR1 and CDR2: GTSNPN, SVGIG (reference sequence). V was pared by 1 base and J by 7 bases, with 10 bases between. CDR3: CAWSAGGPGYTF. DNA for the CDR3: TGTGCCTGGAGTGCGGGAGGGCCTGGCTACACCTTC.

V and J are TRBV28 and TRBJ1-4; D not resolved. V lost 5 bases, J lost 7 bases, and 5 bases lay in between. Germline V lookup: CDR1 MDHEN, CDR2 SYDVKM. The CDR3 has 11 residues. The CDR3 region has the DNA TGTGCCAGCAGTCTTAGTGAAAAACTGTTTTTT. Amino acid sequence: CASSLSEKLFF.

V is TRBV12-3 or TRBV12-4 and J is TRBJ1-6, with 7 bases identical to TRBD1. V was pared by 5 bases and J by 10 bases, with 5 bases of the junction left unmatched. The CDR3 is 13 residues long. CDR3 DNA sequence: TGTGCCAGCAGTCTTGGACAGGCCTCACCCCTCCACTTT. It yields the protein CASSLGQASPLHF.

The chain combines TRBV28 with TRBJ1-5; the D is unclear. The CDR3 extends over 12 amino acids. The ends were cut back, 8 bases at V and 3 bases at J, with 8 bases in the middle. In germline, CDR1 is MDHEN, CDR2 SYDVKM. The CDR3 bases are TGTGCCAGCCGGGATACCAATCAGCCCCAGCATTTT. It translates to CASRDTNQPQHF.